This T cell receptor beta chain was profiled in a study of OX40 agonist ivuxolimab in advanced cancers. Study-level background: While on treatment, patients had intravenous ivuxolimab at 0.01 to 10 mg/kg every 2 weeks.

Points from the study as a whole: Among the nonresponders, some also had low normalized T-cell clonal expansion.

CDR3 length: 13 amino acids. Germline CDR1 MNHNS, CDR2 SASEGT. The V end lost 8 bases, the J end lost 8 bases, and 17 bases lay between the germline ends. Autoimmune disease history or systemic immunosuppression barred patients. The data were produced by immunoSEQ multiplex PCR, yet TCRdb's version contains in-frame clones alone and is incomplete. The table has fewer than 80,000 clones, under 95% seen once. With regard to this clone: As yet, its antigen is unknown.

The TCR comes from an adult with an advanced solid tumor such as melanoma, head and neck, liver or kidney cancer. Sequences were derived from CD4+ or CD8+ T cells sorted from blood, sampled in a trial of the OX40 agonist ivuxolimab. The chain recombines TRBV6-1 with TRBJ2-3; D gene uncertain. The CDR3 region has the DNA TGTGCCAGCCTACCCCCCCCTGCGGTTACGCAGTATTTT. Translated: CASLPPPAVTQYF.